This record covers a single T cell receptor beta chain. Its antigen is still unknown. Unique molecular identifiers were in the cDNA, with template-switch universal primer binding. Each CDR3 protein is one row after TCRdb ran MiXCR on the 5' RACE reads. This table holds 450,000 to 500,000 distinct CDR3 sequences, 13% to 15% found once. The data stem from a study of identical twins. Overall study results and limits: Donors were not followed over many years; analysis was cross-sectional.

CDR1 KGHSH and CDR2 LQKENI come from the germline V gene. The CDR3 extends over 13 amino acids. The V end lost 4 bases, the J end lost 7 bases, and 11 bases lay between the germline ends. The same sample was also used in a study of yellow fever vaccine responses in identical twins.

The sequence was obtained from a woman aged 18 to 35 in good health. V is TRBV18 and J is TRBJ2-1; a weak D match, TRBD1 (5 bases). The sample comprised CD4+ T cells sorted from blood. As DNA, the CDR3 is TGTGCCAGCTCACAGGGGATGGTTAATGAGCAGTTCTTC. As protein: CASSQGMVNEQFF.